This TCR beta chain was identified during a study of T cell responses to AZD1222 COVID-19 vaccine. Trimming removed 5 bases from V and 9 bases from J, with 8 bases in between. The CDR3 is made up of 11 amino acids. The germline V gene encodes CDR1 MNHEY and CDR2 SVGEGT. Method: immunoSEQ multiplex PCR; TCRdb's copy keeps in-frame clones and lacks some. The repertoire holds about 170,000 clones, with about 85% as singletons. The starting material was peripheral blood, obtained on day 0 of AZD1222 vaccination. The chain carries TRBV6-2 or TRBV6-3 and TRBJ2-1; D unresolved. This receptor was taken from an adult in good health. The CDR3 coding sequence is TGTGCCAGCAGTGTTCTGTCTGAGCAGTTCTTC. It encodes CASSVLSEQFF.